The next 27 T cell receptor beta chains were all read from a single sample in a study of regulatory T cells in long-lasting Graves disease. Time point described: newly diagnosed GD, antithyroid drugs for less than 3 months. Generation of the TCR library employed RNA extracted from PBMCs. Building of the TCR beta libraries involved iRepertoire HTBI primers and Arm-PCR of CDR3 regions. One entry per CDR3 protein, called by TCRdb with MiXCR from the multiplex PCR reads. Of some 200,000 distinct CDR3 sequences in the sample, roughly a fifth were seen once. These same data were also listed under a study on T cells in Graves' hyperthyroidism and ophthalmopathy.

The material sequenced was peripheral blood mononuclear cells (PBMCs), taken at new diagnosis, from a patient treated with antithyroid drugs. The receptors stem from a woman aged 30 to 39 with Graves disease.

This clonotype was picked up many times. V and J are TRBV4-1 and TRBJ2-1; 10 bases are a match to TRBD2. Germline values: CDR1 MGHRA, CDR2 YSYEKL. The CDR3 has 16 residues. Trimming removed 4 bases from V and 3 bases from J; junction bases left unmatched: 6. The CDR3 reads CASSPSSGSLYNEQFF. DNA for the CDR3: TGCGCCAGCAGCCCCTCTAGCGGGAGCCTCTACAATGAGCAGTTCTTC.

This clonotype was counted a few times. The chain recombines TRBV7-9 with TRBJ1-2, with D uncertain. The germline CDR1 and CDR2 sequences are SEHNR and FQNEAQ (reference sequence). Trimming removed 3 bases at V and 8 bases at J, with 16 bases between. The CDR3 length is 14 residues. The CDR3, as DNA: TGTGCCAGCAGCTTTAATTTGCAGGACTGGGGCTACACCTTC. This encodes CASSFNLQDWGYTF.

This clonotype was seen repeatedly, ten times or more. The chain carries TRBV20-1 and TRBJ2-1; 14 positions match TRBD2. CDR1 and CDR2 (germline): DFQATT, SNEGSKA (reference sequence). The trim removed 3 bases at V and 8 bases at J, leaving 3 bases unmatched. CDR3 size: 14 residues. The CDR3 protein is CSARGLAGVHEQFF. In DNA form, the CDR3 reads TGCAGTGCTAGGGGACTAGCGGGAGTGCATGAGCAGTTCTTC.

This clonotype has at least ten counts. The chain couples TRBV30 to TRBJ1-2; D unresolved. Looked up from germline, CDR1 is GTSNPN and CDR2 is SVGIG (reference sequence). The CDR3 is 11 residues long. Between the trimmed V and J ends, which lost 2 bases and 4 bases, there was a span of 5 bases. CDR3 DNA sequence: TGTGCCTGGAGTTCAGCCTATGGCTACACCTTC. It is translated as CAWSSAYGYTF.

This clonotype was counted many times. The genes are TRBV11-2 and TRBJ2-2, with 15 bases matching TRBD2. CDR1 SGHAT and CDR2 FQNNGV come from the germline V gene. V was pared by 6 bases and J by 5 bases, with 7 bases of the junction left unmatched. The CDR3 loop spans 17 amino acids. In DNA form, the CDR3 reads TGTGCCAGCAGAGGACTAGCGGGGGGGTGGAGTACCGGGGAGCTGTTTTTT. Amino acid sequence: CASRGLAGGWSTGELFF.

V usage is TRBV27 and J usage is TRBJ1-1; 10 bases are a match to TRBD1. The CDR3 is 17 amino acids. Germline V gene lookup returns CDR1 MNHEY and CDR2 SMNVEV (reference sequence). Trimming cost V 5 bases and J 0 bases; bases outside gene matches: 9. CDR3 bases: TGTGCCAGCAGTAACCCGGGACAGGGGAACATGAACACTGAAGCTTTCTTT. Protein sequence: CASSNPGQGNMNTEAFF.

At least ten counts were recorded for this clonotype. The chain couples TRBV14 to TRBJ2-3; 9 nucleotides line up with TRBD2. V lost 4 bases and J lost 2; bases outside the gene matches: 22. The germline CDR1 and CDR2 sequences are SGHDN and FVKESK. The CDR3 has 21 amino acids. Here the CDR3 DNA reads TGTGCCAGCAGCCGCGAAATTAGAACCAACCGACTAGCGGAACACACAGATACGCAGTATTTT. It encodes CASSREIRTNRLAEHTDTQYF.

This clonotype has a count of ten or more. The genes are TRBV18 and TRBJ1-1; maybe TRBD1 (6 bases). The V end was cut by 3 bases, the J end by 4 bases, with 15 bases between. CDR3 length: 15 residues. Germline CDR1 and CDR2: KGHSH and LQKENI. CDR3 DNA: TGTGCCAGCTCACCTCTTGAGGGGGGCGGCACTGAAGCTTTCTTT. It is translated as CASSPLEGGGTEAFF.

This clonotype was counted many times. This rearrangement joins TRBV5-4 to TRBJ2-7, with D possibly matching TRBD2 (5 bases). This CDR3 is 12 amino acids long. V was shortened by 0 bases and J by 7 bases, with 8 bases between the two germline ends. The germline V gene has CDR1 SGHNT and CDR2 YYREEE (reference sequence). The CDR3 loop reads CASSLGGVEQYF. The CDR3 DNA is TGTGCCAGCAGCTTGGGGGGAGTGGAGCAGTACTTC.

This clonotype was observed many times. The chain uses TRBV20-1 and TRBJ2-5, with 9 positions matching TRBD2. CDR1 is DFQATT and CDR2 is SNEGSKA in the germline V gene (reference sequence). The CDR3 sequence is 12 residues long. The J segment lost 5 bases and the V segment lost 3 bases, leaving 1 base of the junction unmatched. Written as DNA, the CDR3 is TGCAGTGCTAGGCTAGCGGGGGAGACCCAGTACTTC. Encoded protein: CSARLAGETQYF.

This clonotype came up many times. V and J are TRBV27 and TRBJ2-7, with 10 bases identical to TRBD2. CDR1 and CDR2 (germline): MNHEY, SMNVEV (reference sequence). This CDR3 is built from 15 residues. Trimming cost V 5 bases and J 3 bases; bases outside gene matches: 7. The CDR3 protein is CASSISGGNNYEQYF. CDR3 nucleotide sequence: TGTGCCAGCAGTATTAGCGGGGGGAATAACTACGAGCAGTACTTC.

This clonotype was seen repeatedly, ten times or more. The V gene is TRBV28, the J gene TRBJ2-7; 7 nucleotides align to TRBD2. Germline V lookup: CDR1 MDHEN, CDR2 SYDVKM. Unmatched junction bases numbered 7, after V lost 11 bases and J lost 0 bases. The CDR3 covers 13 residues. The CDR3, as DNA: TGTGCCGAGAGCGGGGCTCTCTCCTACGAGCAGTACTTC. This translates into CAESGALSYEQYF.

The sample holds many counts of this clonotype. V usage is TRBV29-1 and J usage is TRBJ1-2; D is undetermined. Germline CDR1 and CDR2: SQVTM and ANQGSEA. This CDR3 region has 14 residues. V was pared by 4 bases and J by 0 bases, with 12 bases between. CDR3 sequence (DNA): TGCAGCGTTGCCCCGGAATCCCCTAACTATGGCTACACCTTC. As protein: CSVAPESPNYGYTF.

This clonotype was counted many times. This rearrangement joins TRBV28 to TRBJ1-5, with no clear D. V lost 2 bases and J lost 8, with 7 bases in between. Germline V gene data show CDR1 as MDHEN and CDR2 as SYDVKM. The CDR3 contains 12 residues. CDR3 residues: CASSLMGKPQHF. The CDR3 DNA follows: TGTGCCAGCAGTTTAATGGGTAAGCCCCAGCATTTT.

This clonotype was seen repeatedly, ten times or more. This chain links TRBV6-1 with TRBJ1-3; D is possibly TRBD1 (6 bases). The CDR3 length is 15 residues. V was trimmed by 6 bases and J by 0 bases, leaving 12 bases between them. The germline gives CDR1 MNHNS, CDR2 SASEGT. CDR3 bases: TGTGCCAGCAGGGCGACAGGCCTCTCTGGAAACACCATATATTTT. Protein sequence: CASRATGLSGNTIYF.

This clonotype was observed many times. CDR3 DNA sequence: TGTGCCAGCAGCTCTGGGGGTCTCGGCACCTATGGCTACACCTTC. Translated: CASSSGGLGTYGYTF. The V gene is TRBV7-9, the J gene TRBJ1-2; TRBD1 might be the D (5 bases). V dropped 4 bases and J dropped 4 bases, with 16 bases sitting between them. The germline V gene has CDR1 SEHNR and CDR2 FQNEAQ (reference sequence). This CDR3 contains 15 residues.

The V call is TRBV29-1, the J call TRBJ1-2; weak D call: TRBD1 (5 bases). Germline CDR1 is SQVTM and CDR2 is ANQGSEA. Between the trimmed V and J ends, which lost 1 base and 7 bases, there was a span of 13 bases. The length of the CDR3 is 13 residues. The DNA of the CDR3 is TGCAGCGTTGAAGTTAGGGGACCTTCTGGCTACACCTTC. It is translated as CSVEVRGPSGYTF. Using reference TRBV29-1 and TRBJ1-2 for the parts outside the CDR3, the full variable domain is SAVISQKPSRDICQRGTSLTIQCQVDSQVTMMFWYRQQPGQSLTLIATANQGSEATYESGFVIDKFPISRPNLTFSTLTVSNMSPEDSSIYLCSVEVRGPSGYTFGSGTRLTVV.

The chain joins TRBV12-3 or TRBV12-4 to TRBJ2-1, with TRBD2 identical over 10 bases. Germline trimming cut 6 bases from V and 9 bases from J; bases unmatched to any gene: 11. The CDR3 runs to 15 residues. The CDR3 spells CASRKAGGPGGEQFF. The CDR3 DNA follows: TGTGCCAGCAGAAAAGCGGGAGGGCCGGGGGGTGAGCAGTTCTTC.

The chain carries TRBV5-1 and TRBJ2-2; 10 bases line up with TRBD1. The trim removed 4 bases at V and 1 base at J, leaving 1 base unmatched. The germline gives CDR1 SGHRS, CDR2 YFSETQ. CDR3 size: 15 residues. CDR3 protein: CASSGDRGNTGELFF. The CDR3 DNA reads TGCGCCAGCAGCGGGGACAGGGGGAACACCGGGGAGCTGTTTTTT.

The rearrangement uses TRBV30 and TRBJ2-2, with 10 bases that match TRBD1. V lost 5 bases, J lost 5 bases, and 8 bases stayed unmatched. Germline values: CDR1 GTSNPN, CDR2 SVGIG (reference sequence). The CDR3 extends over 15 amino acids. The CDR3 DNA reads as TGTGCCTGGGGTAGGACAGGGGGTGGGACCGGGGAGCTGTTTTTT. Its translation: CAWGRTGGGTGELFF.

In its sample, this clonotype was seen many times. The V gene is TRBV28, the J gene TRBJ1-5, with a weak D call TRBD1 (5 bases). The CDR3 extends over 12 amino acids. With 6 bases removed from V and 9 bases from J, the gap between germline ends came to 12 bases. The germline V gene encodes CDR1 MDHEN and CDR2 SYDVKM. CDR3 loop: CASRNGGRPQHF. The CDR3 bases are TGTGCCAGCAGGAACGGGGGACGGCCCCAGCATTTT. Together with reference TRBV28 and TRBJ1-5, the CDR3 gives the full variable domain: DVKVTQSSRYLVKRTGEKVFLECVQDMDHENMFWYRQDPGLGLRLIYFSYDVKMKEKGDIPEGYSVSREKKERFSLILESASTNQTSMYLCASRNGGRPQHFGDGTRLSIL.

This clonotype was detected many times. The rearrangement uses TRBV2 and TRBJ1-5; perhaps TRBD1 as D (5 bases). This CDR3 comprises 13 residues. Between the trimmed V and J ends, which lost 11 bases and 6 bases, there was a span of 17 bases. Germline V gene sequence: CDR1 SNHLY, CDR2 FYNNEI. The CDR3 sequence is CAGKGELSQPQHF. Here the CDR3 DNA reads TGTGCCGGCAAAGGGGAGCTAAGTCAGCCCCAGCATTTT.

This clonotype was counted between two and nine times. The chain is built from TRBV12-3 or TRBV12-4 and TRBJ1-1, with D uncertain. V was clipped by 3 bases and J by 1 base, with 6 bases between them. The CDR3 runs to 13 residues. The CDR3 spells CASSLEENTEAFF. The CDR3 nucleotides are TGTGCCAGCAGTTTGGAGGAGAACACTGAAGCTTTCTTT.

This clonotype occurred many times. In DNA form, the CDR3 reads TGTGCCAGCATCCAGGACGGGATGCTACCGAACACTGAAGCTTTCTTT. Residues: CASIQDGMLPNTEAFF. This chain joins TRBV2 and TRBJ1-1; no clear D. Germline V gene lookup returns CDR1 SNHLY and CDR2 FYNNEI. Trimming cost V 7 bases and J 1 base, with 19 bases left between them. CDR3 length equals 16 residues.

In this sample, this clonotype turned up many times. The gene calls are TRBV28 and TRBJ1-1; TRBD1 is a possible D gene (5 bases). This CDR3 has 14 amino acids. V lost 4 bases and J 5 bases, leaving 14 bases between the germline ends. Germline V gives CDR1 MDHEN, CDR2 SYDVKM. This CDR3 reads CASSSPRGKTEAFF. The DNA of the CDR3 is TGTGCCAGCAGTTCCCCAAGGGGAAAGACTGAAGCTTTCTTT.

This clonotype has a count of ten or more. This chain links TRBV12-3 or TRBV12-4 with TRBJ2-5, with D tentatively TRBD1 or TRBD2 (5 bases each). This CDR3 is 16 amino acids long. The V end was cut by 2 bases, the J end by 1 base, with 14 bases between. The CDR3 DNA is TGTGCCAGCAGTTTATTTCTGGGGGATAGCCAAGAGACCCAGTACTTC. Translation gives CASSLFLGDSQETQYF.

This clonotype was seen ten or more times. V gene TRBV2 combines with J gene TRBJ2-1; the D is unclear. Germline V gene data show CDR1 as SNHLY and CDR2 as FYNNEI. The CDR3 has 12 residues. V dropped 3 bases and J dropped 9 bases, with 9 bases sitting between them. This chain's CDR3 is CASSDWAFEQFF. As DNA, the CDR3 is TGTGCCAGCAGTGATTGGGCATTTGAGCAGTTCTTC.